These 7 T cell receptor beta chains were all obtained from the same sample, sequenced in a study of blood T cells in healthy people across ages. Through a sample-barcoded 5' primer and a J-beta primer mix, a second PCR was run for roughly 7 to 11 cycles. TCRdb redid the calling of the 5' RACE reads with MiXCR, one entry per CDR3 protein. The sample carries 600,000 to 650,000 distinct CDR3 sequences, approximately 50% recorded once. Sequencing was done on a sample of blood. The origin of the receptors is a man between 60 and 75 years old in good health.

The chain is built from TRBV7-2 and TRBJ1-2; a weak D match, TRBD1 (6 bases). This CDR3 spans 16 amino acids. V gave up 4 bases and J gave up 2 bases, with 17 bases separating them. Per germline, CDR1 SGHTA and CDR2 FQGNSA. The CDR3 spells CASSSTRQARNYGYTF. The CDR3 bases are TGTGCCAGCAGCTCCACACGACAGGCACGCAACTATGGCTACACCTTC.

The J gene is TRBJ2-7, the V gene TRBV11-2; D gene unclear. CDR3 size: 13 residues. Germline V gene data show CDR1 as SGHAT and CDR2 as FQNNGV. Trimming took off 2 bases at V and 3 bases at J, with 8 bases between the two ends. The CDR3 region has the DNA TGTGCCAGCAGCTTATTACACCGCTACGAGCAGTACTTC. Translated: CASSLLHRYEQYF.

The chain uses TRBV4-2 and TRBJ2-5; 9 positions match TRBD2. V was pared by 3 bases and J by 6 bases, with 8 bases of the junction left unmatched. Germline V gives CDR1 LGHNA, CDR2 YNFKEQ. This CDR3 spans 15 amino acids. CDR3 sequence (DNA): TGTGCCAGCAGCCAGCCCGGGACTAGCCCCAAGACCCAGTACTTC. Translated: CASSQPGTSPKTQYF.

The chain has TRBV5-6 and TRBJ2-1, with 8 positions matching TRBD1. The trim removed 4 bases at V and 7 bases at J, leaving 10 bases unmatched. Germline V lookup: CDR1 SGHDT, CDR2 YYEEEE. The CDR3 loop spans 15 amino acids. In nucleotides, the CDR3 is TGTGCCAGCAGCCCCCGTGACAGGGGATCGAATGAGCAGTTCTTC. This translates into CASSPRDRGSNEQFF.

The chain recombines TRBV27 with TRBJ1-2; 10 bases align to TRBD1. J lost 7 bases, V lost 3 bases, and 11 bases had no gene match. The germline gives CDR1 MNHEY, CDR2 SMNVEV (reference sequence). The CDR3 totals 16 residues. The CDR3 reads CASSFPETGGVCGYTF. DNA of the CDR3: TGTGCCAGCAGTTTCCCAGAGACAGGGGGCGTGTGTGGCTACACCTTC.

The chain uses TRBV11-2 and TRBJ1-4, with TRBD1 matching over 9 bases. CDR1 and CDR2 (germline): SGHAT, FQNNGV. There are 13 residues in the CDR3. The V segment lost 5 bases and the J segment 8 bases; nucleotides outside the gene matches: 3. CDR3 loop: CASSRDRAEKLFF. CDR3 DNA sequence: TGTGCCAGCAGCCGGGACAGGGCGGAAAAACTGTTTTTT.

As concerns this clonotype: The junction departs from the called germline gene at one end, perhaps through a read error. The chain uses TRBV20-1 and TRBJ2-7; D not certain. Germline V gene sequence: CDR1 DFQATT, CDR2 SNEGSKA (reference sequence). This CDR3 comprises 11 residues. Here the CDR3 DNA reads TGCAGGGCTAGAGACGAAGACGAGCAGTACTTC. Translation: CRARDEDEQYF.